This T cell receptor beta chain was sequenced during a study of technical replicates of blood from a handful of donors. Germline lookup yields CDR1 SGHTA and CDR2 FQGTGA. The CDR3 is made up of 15 amino acids. J gave up 6 bases and V 4 bases, and 8 bases lay outside the gene matches. Produced via immunoSEQ multiplex PCR; TCRdb's table is partial and in-frame only. The sample lists 70,000 or so clones, less than 99% occurring once. This chain connects TRBV7-3 to TRBJ2-1; 8 nucleotides match TRBD2. This TCR was sampled from a human donor in good health. Sequencing was carried out using T cells isolated from PBMCs. CDR3 loop: CASSSTGTSVNEQFF. CDR3 DNA sequence: TGTGCCAGCAGCTCCACCGGGACTAGTGTCAATGAGCAGTTCTTC.